This T cell receptor (beta chain) was profiled in a study of T cells in Graves' hyperthyroidism and ophthalmopathy. The study, taken as a whole, reports: From stable hyperthyroidism, ophthalmopathy was set apart by a 13 V-J model. Most clonotypes that expanded in the thyroid above 0.001 also showed up in blood.

Ophthalmopathy cases scored 3 or more on the Clinical Activity Score and 4 or more on NOSPECS grade, with duration below 3 months. Fresh peripheral blood, 7.5 to 10 ml, yielded the PBMCs. This clonotype was seen repeatedly, ten times or more. Antigen unknown. Amplification targeted TCR beta CDR3 regions from RNA transcripts. Researchers ran a first-round RT-PCR on the TCR CDR3 using the HTBI primer set. TCRdb redid the calling of the multiplex PCR reads with MiXCR, one entry per CDR3 protein. The table has 640,000 or so distinct CDR3 sequences, 14% to 15% seen once. The germline V gene has CDR1 MDHEN and CDR2 SYDVKM. The CDR3 totals 14 residues. Trimming took 6 bases from V and 4 from J; bases not matched to a gene: 6.

The receptor was isolated from a woman between 40 and 50 years old with Graves' ophthalmopathy. The rearrangement links TRBV28 to TRBJ2-5; 9 bases align to TRBD1. The specimen sequenced was blood. CDR3 in DNA: TGTGCCAGCAGGCCCGGGACAGGGACAGAGACCCAGTACTTC. It yields the protein CASRPGTGTETQYF.